Following are 15 T cell receptor beta chains from one sample sequenced in a study of beta chain features in type 1 diabetes. The isolated RNA, all of it, was reverse transcribed, so expressed TCRB transcripts were what got sequenced. TCRdb's table, derived via immunoSEQ multiplex PCR, lists solely in-frame clones and lacks some. The sample lists approximately 37,000 clones; 64% were seen once. What was sequenced was Tregs from blood. These TCRs come from a woman in her twenties or thirties in good health.

This chain uses TRBV29-1 with TRBJ2-2; D may be TRBD2 (5 bases). Trimming cost V 7 bases and J 6 bases, with 24 bases left between them. The CDR3 covers 16 residues. CDR1 SQVTM and CDR2 ANQGSEA come from the germline V gene. CDR3 amino acids: CSAGPGNKRSPGELFF. The CDR3 DNA is TGCAGCGCCGGGCCCGGGAATAAACGGTCCCCCGGGGAGCTGTTTTTT.

This clone was detected only a few times. The DNA of the CDR3 is TGCGCCAGCAGCTTGTCGGGACAACTTGAAAAACTGTTTTTT. Translating gives CASSLSGQLEKLFF. The V call is TRBV5-1, the J call TRBJ1-4; tentatively, D is TRBD1 (6 bases). The CDR3 loop spans 14 amino acids. The germline V gene encodes CDR1 SGHRS and CDR2 YFSETQ. The V end lost 1 base, the J end lost 7 bases, and 11 bases lay between the germline ends.

The chain links TRBV5-4 to TRBJ1-1; D is unclear. V was trimmed by 4 bases and J by 3 bases, leaving 10 bases between them. The CDR3 sequence is 13 residues long. CDR1 and CDR2 (germline): SGHNT, YYREEE (reference sequence). The CDR3 here is CASSLGWDTEAFF. For the CDR3, the DNA is TGTGCCAGCAGCCTCGGGTGGGACACTGAAGCTTTCTTT.

V gene TRBV28 combines with J gene TRBJ1-5, with D unclear. Trimming took 4 bases from V and 2 from J, leaving 3 bases between them. CDR1 and CDR2 from the germline V gene are MDHEN and SYDVKM. This CDR3 comprises 12 residues. The CDR3 spells CASSSGNQPQHF. In DNA, the CDR3 is TGTGCCAGCAGTTCGGGCAATCAGCCCCAGCATTTT.

The chain has TRBV28 and TRBJ2-2; D gene uncertain. Looked up from germline, CDR1 is MDHEN and CDR2 is SYDVKM. Trimming removed 3 bases from V and 2 bases from J, with 13 bases in between. CDR3 length equals 16 residues. The CDR3 DNA sequence: TGTGCCAGCAGTTTCGTTTTGTCTGTTAACACCGGGGAGCTGTTTTTT. It is translated as CASSFVLSVNTGELFF. The variable domain in full, with the rest retrieved from reference TRBV28 and TRBJ2-2, is DVKVTQSSRYLVKRTGEKVFLECVQDMDHENMFWYRQDPGLGLRLIYFSYDVKMKEKGDIPEGYSVSREKKERFSLILESASTNQTSMYLCASSFVLSVNTGELFFGEGSRLTVL.

J is TRBJ2-1 and V is TRBV6-6, with TRBD2 matching over 8 bases. The CDR3 is made up of 16 amino acids. Germline V gene data show CDR1 as MNHNY and CDR2 as SVGAGI (reference sequence). Trimming at V came to 5 bases and at J to 6 bases, leaving 12 bases not matched to a gene. The CDR3 coding sequence is TGTGCCAGCAGTAGACTGGGACTAGGTATCGGCAATGAGCAGTTCTTC. The encoded protein is CASSRLGLGIGNEQFF.

This clone was found a few times. The chain carries TRBV7-2 and TRBJ2-1; 7 bases line up with TRBD2. V was clipped by 3 bases and J by 2 bases; unmatched bases: 4. Per germline, CDR1 SGHTA and CDR2 FQGNSA. CDR3 size: 15 residues. CDR3 sequence (DNA): TGTGCCAGCAGCTTTAGCGGGCGAGCCTACAATGAGCAGTTCTTC. Translated, it gives CASSFSGRAYNEQFF.

This clone was counted only a few times. The CDR3 loop is CASSLGDRRNEQFF. DNA for the CDR3: TGTGCCAGCAGCTTAGGGGATCGGAGGAATGAGCAGTTCTTC. The genes are TRBV7-2 and TRBJ2-1, with D possibly being TRBD2 (5 bases). V was shortened by 1 base and J by 7 bases, with 11 bases between the two germline ends. Germline CDR1 is SGHTA and CDR2 is FQGNSA. This CDR3 has 14 amino acids. Variable domain in full (rest from reference TRBV7-2 and TRBJ2-1): GAGVSQSPSNKVTEKGKDVELRCDPISGHTALYWYRQSLGQGLEFLIYFQGNSAPDKSGLPSDRFSAERTGGSVSTLTIQRTQQEDSAVYLCASSLGDRRNEQFFGPGTRLTVL.

This clone was counted between two and nine times. The chain employs TRBV5-1 and TRBJ2-7; maybe TRBD1 (5 bases). The length of the CDR3 is 14 residues. Germline CDR1 SGHRS, CDR2 YFSETQ. Trimming shortened V by 4 bases and J by 2 bases, and 13 bases separated the two germline ends. CDR3 DNA: TGCGCCAGCAGCAGGGGCAGCCAAACCTACGAGCAGTACTTC. Translation gives CASSRGSQTYEQYF.

This chain connects TRBV6-4 to TRBJ1-2; 8 bases agree with TRBD1. The CDR3 has 14 residues. With 3 bases clipped from V and 8 bases from J, the junction kept 8 bases outside the gene matches. Germline CDR1 reads MRHNA; CDR2 reads SNTAGT. CDR3: CASSDQQGAGGYTF. For the CDR3, the DNA is TGTGCCAGCAGTGATCAGCAGGGGGCCGGCGGCTACACCTTC.

The rearrangement links TRBV27 to TRBJ2-3; TRBD1 matches 7 bases. The CDR3 loop spans 16 amino acids. Germline V lookup: CDR1 MNHEY, CDR2 SMNVEV (reference sequence). Trimming took 4 bases from V and 3 from J; bases not matched to a gene: 10. The CDR3 sequence is CASSSYRGRGTDTQYF. The CDR3 coding sequence is TGTGCCAGCAGTTCATACAGGGGACGAGGAACAGATACGCAGTATTTT.

A few counts support this clone. The rearrangement uses TRBV29-1 and TRBJ2-3; 8 bases align to TRBD2. The CDR3 runs to 16 residues. V lost 3 bases and J lost 0; bases outside the gene matches: 8. The germline CDR1 and CDR2 sequences are SQVTM and ANQGSEA. The CDR3 region is CSVDGRAGYSTDTQYF. The CDR3 nucleotides read TGCAGCGTTGACGGGAGGGCCGGCTACAGCACAGATACGCAGTATTTT.

CDR3 region: CASSFWTGGETQYF. The CDR3 bases are TGTGCCAGCAGTTTCTGGACAGGAGGAGAGACCCAGTACTTC. V usage is TRBV11-1 and J usage is TRBJ2-5; 7 bases map to TRBD1. Germline CDR1 and CDR2: SGHAT and FQDESV (reference sequence). Trimming removed 6 bases from V and 4 bases from J; junction bases left unmatched: 8. This CDR3 comprises 14 residues. Drawing the rest from reference TRBV11-1 and TRBJ2-5, the complete variable domain is EAEVAQSPRYKITEKSQAVAFWCDPISGHATLYWYRQILGQGPELLVQFQDESVVDDSQLPKDRFSAERLKGVDSTLKIQPAELGDSAMYLCASSFWTGGETQYFGPGTRLLVL.

The CDR3 loop reads CSGTGGSEKLFF. CDR3 coding DNA: TGCAGCGGGACAGGGGGCTCTGAAAAACTGTTTTTT. The gene calls are TRBV29-1 and TRBJ1-4, with TRBD1 identical over 11 bases. CDR3 size: 12 residues. J gave up 7 bases and V 7 bases, and 2 bases lay outside the gene matches. Germline assignment: CDR1 SQVTM and CDR2 ANQGSEA.

This clone has just a few counts. The CDR3 here is CASIREASGAGTDTQYF. CDR3 in DNA: TGTGCCAGCATTCGGGAGGCTAGCGGAGCAGGGACAGATACGCAGTATTTT. The rearrangement uses TRBV5-6 and TRBJ2-3; 7 bases are shared with TRBD2. The junction had 16 bases not matched to a gene; V was cut back by 6 bases and J by 3 bases. The germline CDR1 and CDR2 sequences are SGHDT and YYEEEE. The CDR3 contains 17 residues.